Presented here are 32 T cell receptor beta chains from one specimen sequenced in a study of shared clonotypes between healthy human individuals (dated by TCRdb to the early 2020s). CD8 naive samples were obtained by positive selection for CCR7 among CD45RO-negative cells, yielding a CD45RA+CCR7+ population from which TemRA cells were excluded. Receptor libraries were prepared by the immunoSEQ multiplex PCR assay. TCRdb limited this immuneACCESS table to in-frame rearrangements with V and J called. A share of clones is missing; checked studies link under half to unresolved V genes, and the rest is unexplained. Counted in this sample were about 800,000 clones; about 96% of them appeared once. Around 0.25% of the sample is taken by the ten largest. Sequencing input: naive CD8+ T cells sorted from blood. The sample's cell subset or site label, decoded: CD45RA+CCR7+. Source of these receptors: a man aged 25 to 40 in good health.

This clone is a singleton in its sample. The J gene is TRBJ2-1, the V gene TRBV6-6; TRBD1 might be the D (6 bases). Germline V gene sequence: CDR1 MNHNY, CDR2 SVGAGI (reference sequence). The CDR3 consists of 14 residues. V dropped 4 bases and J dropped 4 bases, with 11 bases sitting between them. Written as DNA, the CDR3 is TGTGCCAGCAGTTCATGGGACACTTACAATGAGCAGTTCTTC. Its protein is CASSSWDTYNEQFF.

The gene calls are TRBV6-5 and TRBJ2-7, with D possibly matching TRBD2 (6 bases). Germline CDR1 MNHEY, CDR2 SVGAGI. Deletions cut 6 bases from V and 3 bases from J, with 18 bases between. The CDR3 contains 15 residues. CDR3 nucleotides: TGTGCCAGCAGACGGGACTTCACACTCCGCTACGAGCAGTACTTC. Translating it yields CASRRDFTLRYEQYF.

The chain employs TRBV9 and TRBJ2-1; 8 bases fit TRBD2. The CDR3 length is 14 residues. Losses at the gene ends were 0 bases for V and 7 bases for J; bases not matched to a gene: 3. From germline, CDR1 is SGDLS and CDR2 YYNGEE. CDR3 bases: TGTGCCAGCAGCGTAGCTGGGACTAGGAATGAGCAGTTCTTC. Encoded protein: CASSVAGTRNEQFF.

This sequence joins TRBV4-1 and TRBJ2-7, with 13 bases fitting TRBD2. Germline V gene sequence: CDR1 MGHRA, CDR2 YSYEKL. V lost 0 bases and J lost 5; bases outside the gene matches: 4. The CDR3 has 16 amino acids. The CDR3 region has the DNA TGCGCCAGCAGCCAAGATTTAGGACTAGCGGGAGACGAGCAGTACTTC. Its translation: CASSQDLGLAGDEQYF.

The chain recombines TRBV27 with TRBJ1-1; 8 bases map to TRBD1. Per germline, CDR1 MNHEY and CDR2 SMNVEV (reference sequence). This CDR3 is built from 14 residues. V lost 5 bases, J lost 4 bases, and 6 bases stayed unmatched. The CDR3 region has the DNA TGTGCCAGCAGTCCAGGGGGCGTGGGCACTGAAGCTTTCTTT. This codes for CASSPGGVGTEAFF.

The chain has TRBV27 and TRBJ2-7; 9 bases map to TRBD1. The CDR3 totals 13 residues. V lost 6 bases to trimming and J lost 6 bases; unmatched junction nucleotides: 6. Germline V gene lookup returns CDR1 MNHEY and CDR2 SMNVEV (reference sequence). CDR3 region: CASRGQGKGEQYF. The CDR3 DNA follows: TGTGCCAGCAGGGGACAGGGAAAGGGCGAGCAGTACTTC.

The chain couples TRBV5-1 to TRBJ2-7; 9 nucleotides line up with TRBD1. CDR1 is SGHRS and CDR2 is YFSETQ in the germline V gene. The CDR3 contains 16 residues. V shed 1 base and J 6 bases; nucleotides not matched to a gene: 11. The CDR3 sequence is CASSLRLQGATSEQYF. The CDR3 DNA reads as TGCGCCAGCAGCTTGCGCTTACAGGGGGCCACTAGCGAGCAGTACTTC.

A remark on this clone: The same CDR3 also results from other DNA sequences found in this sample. The CDR3 DNA is TGTGCCAGCAGTAGGGGGAGGAGCTCCTACGAGCAGTACTTC. Translating gives CASSRGRSSYEQYF. The chain couples TRBV27 to TRBJ2-7, with D perhaps assigned TRBD1 or TRBD2 (6 bases each). V was trimmed by 5 bases and J by 0 bases, leaving 11 bases between them. Germline V CDR1 and CDR2: MNHEY, SMNVEV (reference sequence). This CDR3 spans 14 amino acids.

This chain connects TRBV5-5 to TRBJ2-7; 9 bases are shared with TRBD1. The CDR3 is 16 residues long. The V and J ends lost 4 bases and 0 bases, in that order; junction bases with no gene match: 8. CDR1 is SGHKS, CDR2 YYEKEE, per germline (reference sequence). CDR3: CASSPGDRDPSYEQYF. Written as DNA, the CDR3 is TGTGCCAGCAGCCCTGGGGACAGGGACCCCTCCTACGAGCAGTACTTC. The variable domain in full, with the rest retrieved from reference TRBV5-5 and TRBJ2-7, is DAGVTQSPTHLIKTRGQQVTLRCSPISGHKSVSWYQQVLGQGPQFIFQYYEKEERGRGNFPDRFSARQFPNYSSELNVNALLLGDSALYLCASSPGDRDPSYEQYFGPGTRLTVT.

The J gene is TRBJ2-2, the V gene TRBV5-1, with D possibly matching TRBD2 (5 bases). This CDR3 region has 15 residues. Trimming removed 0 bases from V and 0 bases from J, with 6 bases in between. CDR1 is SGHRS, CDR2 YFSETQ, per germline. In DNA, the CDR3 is TGCGCCAGCAGCTTGGGGGAGTCGAACACCGGGGAGCTGTTTTTT. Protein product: CASSLGESNTGELFF.

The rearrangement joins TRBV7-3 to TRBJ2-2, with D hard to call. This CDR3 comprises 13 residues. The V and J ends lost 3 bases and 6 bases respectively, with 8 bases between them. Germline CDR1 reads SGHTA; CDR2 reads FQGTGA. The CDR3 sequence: CASSFGGAGELFF. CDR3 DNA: TGTGCCAGCAGCTTCGGTGGGGCCGGGGAGCTGTTTTTT.

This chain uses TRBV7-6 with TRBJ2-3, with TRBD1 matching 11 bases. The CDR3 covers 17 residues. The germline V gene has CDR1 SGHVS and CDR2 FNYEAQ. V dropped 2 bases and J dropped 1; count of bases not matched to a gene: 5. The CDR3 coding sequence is TGTGCCAGCAGCTTAACCCGGACAGGGGGCGGCACAGATACGCAGTATTTT. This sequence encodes CASSLTRTGGGTDTQYF.

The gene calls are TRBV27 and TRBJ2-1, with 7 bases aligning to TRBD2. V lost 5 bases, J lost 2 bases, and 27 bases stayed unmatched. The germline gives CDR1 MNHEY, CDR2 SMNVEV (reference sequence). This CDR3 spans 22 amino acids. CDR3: CASSQQPPLELPRAGTYNEQFF. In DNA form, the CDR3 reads TGTGCCAGCAGTCAACAACCCCCCCTCGAGTTGCCCCGAGCGGGAACCTACAATGAGCAGTTCTTC.

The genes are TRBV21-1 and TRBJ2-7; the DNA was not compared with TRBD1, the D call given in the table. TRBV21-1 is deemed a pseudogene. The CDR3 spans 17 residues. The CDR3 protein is CASSKTLPGQGRHEQYF. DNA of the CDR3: TGTGCCAGCAGCAAGACTTTACCCGGACAGGGGAGGCACGAGCAGTACTTC.

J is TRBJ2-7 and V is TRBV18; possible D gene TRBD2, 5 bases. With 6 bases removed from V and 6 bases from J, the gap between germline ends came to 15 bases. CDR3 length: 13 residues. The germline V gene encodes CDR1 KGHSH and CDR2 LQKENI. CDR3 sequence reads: CASSRAERSEQYF. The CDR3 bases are TGTGCCAGCTCCCGAGCTGAGCGGAGCGAGCAGTACTTC.

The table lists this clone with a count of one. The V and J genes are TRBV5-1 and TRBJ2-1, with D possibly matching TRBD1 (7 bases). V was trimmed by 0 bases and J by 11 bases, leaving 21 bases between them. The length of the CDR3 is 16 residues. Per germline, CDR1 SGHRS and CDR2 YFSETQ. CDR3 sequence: CASSLATGEIGTQQFF. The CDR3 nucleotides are TGCGCCAGCAGCTTGGCCACAGGGGAAATAGGGACTCAGCAGTTCTTC.

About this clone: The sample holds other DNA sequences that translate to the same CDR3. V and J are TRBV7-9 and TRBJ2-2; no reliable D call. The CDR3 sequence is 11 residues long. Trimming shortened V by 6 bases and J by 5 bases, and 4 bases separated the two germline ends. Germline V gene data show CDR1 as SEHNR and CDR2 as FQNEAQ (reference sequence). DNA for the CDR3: TGTGCCAGCAGTCCAACCGGGGAGCTGTTTTTT. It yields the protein CASSPTGELFF.

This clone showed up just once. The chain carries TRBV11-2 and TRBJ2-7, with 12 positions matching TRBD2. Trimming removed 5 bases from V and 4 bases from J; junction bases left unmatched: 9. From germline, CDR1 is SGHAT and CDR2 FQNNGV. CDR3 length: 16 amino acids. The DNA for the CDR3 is TGTGCCAGCAGCGATACTAGGACTAGCGGGATTTACGAGCAGTACTTC. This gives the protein CASSDTRTSGIYEQYF.

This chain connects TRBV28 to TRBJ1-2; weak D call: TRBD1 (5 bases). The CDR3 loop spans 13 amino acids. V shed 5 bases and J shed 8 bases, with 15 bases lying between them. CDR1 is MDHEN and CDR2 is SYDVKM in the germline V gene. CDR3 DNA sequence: TGTGCCAGCAGTCTGTACAGGAATTGGGGCTACACCTTC. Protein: CASSLYRNWGYTF.

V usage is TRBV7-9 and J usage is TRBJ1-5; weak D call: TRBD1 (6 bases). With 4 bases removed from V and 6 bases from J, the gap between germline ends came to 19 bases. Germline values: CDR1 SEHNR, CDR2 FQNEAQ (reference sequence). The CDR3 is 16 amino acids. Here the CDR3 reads CASSSKIGQFSQPQHF. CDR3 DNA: TGTGCCAGCAGCTCTAAAATTGGACAGTTCAGTCAGCCCCAGCATTTT.

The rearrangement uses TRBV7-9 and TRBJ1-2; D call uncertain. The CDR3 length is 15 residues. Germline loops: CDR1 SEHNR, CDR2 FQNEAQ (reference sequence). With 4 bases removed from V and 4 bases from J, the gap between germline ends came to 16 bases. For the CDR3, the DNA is TGTGCCAGCAGCTCCCTCGGATCCACCTTCTATGGCTACACCTTC. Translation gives CASSSLGSTFYGYTF.

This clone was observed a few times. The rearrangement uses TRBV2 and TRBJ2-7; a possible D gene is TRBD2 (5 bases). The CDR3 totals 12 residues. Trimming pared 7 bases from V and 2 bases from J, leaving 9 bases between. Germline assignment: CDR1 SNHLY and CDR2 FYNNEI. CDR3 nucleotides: TGTGCCAGCATAGAGGGAACCTACGAGCAGTACTTC. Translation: CASIEGTYEQYF.

For the CDR3, the DNA is TGCGCCAGCAGCTCAGGGGGGATCGGTGGCTATATGGCTGAAAAACTGTTTTTT. The encoded protein is CASSSGGIGGYMAEKLFF. V gene TRBV5-1 combines with J gene TRBJ1-4; 7 positions agree with TRBD1. Per the germline V gene, CDR1 is SGHRS and CDR2 is YFSETQ. V shed 3 bases, J shed 7 bases, and the junction held 18 bases outside the gene matches. The CDR3 length is 18 residues.

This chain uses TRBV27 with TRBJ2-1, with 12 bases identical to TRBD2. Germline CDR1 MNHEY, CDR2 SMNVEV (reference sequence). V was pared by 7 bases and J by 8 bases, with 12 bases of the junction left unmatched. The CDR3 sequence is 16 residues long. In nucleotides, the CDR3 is TGTGCCAGCACCCCTTCGACTAGCGGGAGTGTACATGAGCAGTTCTTC. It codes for CASTPSTSGSVHEQFF.

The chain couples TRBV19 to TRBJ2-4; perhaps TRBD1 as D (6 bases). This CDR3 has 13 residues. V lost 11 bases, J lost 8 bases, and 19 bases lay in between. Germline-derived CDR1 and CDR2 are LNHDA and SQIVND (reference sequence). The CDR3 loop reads CAGGNTGSDIQYF. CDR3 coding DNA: TGTGCCGGAGGCAACACAGGGTCGGACATTCAGTACTTC.

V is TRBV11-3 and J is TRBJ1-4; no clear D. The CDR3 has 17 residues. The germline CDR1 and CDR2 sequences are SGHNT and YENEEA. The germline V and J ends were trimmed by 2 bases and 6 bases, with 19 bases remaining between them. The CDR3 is CASSLYAGSNRYEKLFF. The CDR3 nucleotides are TGTGCCAGCAGCTTATATGCGGGGTCGAATCGGTATGAAAAACTGTTTTTT.

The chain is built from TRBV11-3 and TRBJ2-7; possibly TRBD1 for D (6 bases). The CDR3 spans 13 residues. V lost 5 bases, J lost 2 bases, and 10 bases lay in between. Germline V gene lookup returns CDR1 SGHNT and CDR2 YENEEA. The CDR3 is CASSKGQTYEQYF. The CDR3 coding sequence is TGTGCCAGCAGCAAAGGACAGACCTACGAGCAGTACTTC.

CDR3 sequence: CASSLSVTGRTETQYF. The CDR3 region has the DNA TGTGCCAGCAGCTTATCGGTGACAGGGAGGACGGAGACCCAGTACTTC. The chain employs TRBV7-8 and TRBJ2-5; D is perhaps TRBD1 (7 bases). Germline V lookup: CDR1 SGHVS, CDR2 FQNEAQ. CDR3 size: 16 residues. The V end was cut by 2 bases, the J end by 5 bases, with 18 bases between. Variable domain in full (rest from reference TRBV7-8 and TRBJ2-5): GAGVSQSPRYKVAKRGQDVALRCDPISGHVSLFWYQQALGQGPEFLTYFQNEAQLDKSGLPSDRFFAERPEGSVSTLKIQRTQQEDSAVYLCASSLSVTGRTETQYFGPGTRLLVL.

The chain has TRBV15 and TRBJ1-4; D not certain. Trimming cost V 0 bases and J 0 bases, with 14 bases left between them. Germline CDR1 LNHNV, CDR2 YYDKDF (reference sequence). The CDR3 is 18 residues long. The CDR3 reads CATSRDFGSAATNEKLFF. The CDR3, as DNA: TGTGCCACCAGCAGAGACTTTGGCAGCGCAGCAACTAATGAAAAACTGTTTTTT. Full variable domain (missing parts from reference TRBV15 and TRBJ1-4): DAMVIQNPRYQVTQFGKPVTLSCSQTLNHNVMYWYQQKSSQAPKLLFHYYDKDFNNEADTPDNFQSRRPNTSFCFLDIRSPGLGDTAMYLCATSRDFGSAATNEKLFFGSGTQLSVL.

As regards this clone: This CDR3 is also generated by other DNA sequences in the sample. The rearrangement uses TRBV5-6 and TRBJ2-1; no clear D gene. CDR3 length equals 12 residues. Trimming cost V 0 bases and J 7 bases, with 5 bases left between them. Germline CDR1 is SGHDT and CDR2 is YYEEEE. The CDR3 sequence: CASSLEGNEQFF. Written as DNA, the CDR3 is TGTGCCAGCAGCTTGGAGGGAAATGAGCAGTTCTTC.

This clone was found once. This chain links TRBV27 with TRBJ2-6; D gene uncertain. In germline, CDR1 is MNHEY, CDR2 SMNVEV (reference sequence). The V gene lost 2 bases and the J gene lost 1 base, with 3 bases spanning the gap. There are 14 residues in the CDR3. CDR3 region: CASSLASGANVLTF. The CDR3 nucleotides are TGTGCCAGCAGTTTAGCGTCTGGGGCCAACGTCCTGACTTTC.

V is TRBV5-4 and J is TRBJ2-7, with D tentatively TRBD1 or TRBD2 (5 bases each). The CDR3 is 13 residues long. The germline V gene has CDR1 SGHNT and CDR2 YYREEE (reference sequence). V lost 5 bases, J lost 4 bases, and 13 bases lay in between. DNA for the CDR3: TGTGCCAGCAGGGCTGGGGGACGGTACGAGCAGTACTTC. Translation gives CASRAGGRYEQYF.